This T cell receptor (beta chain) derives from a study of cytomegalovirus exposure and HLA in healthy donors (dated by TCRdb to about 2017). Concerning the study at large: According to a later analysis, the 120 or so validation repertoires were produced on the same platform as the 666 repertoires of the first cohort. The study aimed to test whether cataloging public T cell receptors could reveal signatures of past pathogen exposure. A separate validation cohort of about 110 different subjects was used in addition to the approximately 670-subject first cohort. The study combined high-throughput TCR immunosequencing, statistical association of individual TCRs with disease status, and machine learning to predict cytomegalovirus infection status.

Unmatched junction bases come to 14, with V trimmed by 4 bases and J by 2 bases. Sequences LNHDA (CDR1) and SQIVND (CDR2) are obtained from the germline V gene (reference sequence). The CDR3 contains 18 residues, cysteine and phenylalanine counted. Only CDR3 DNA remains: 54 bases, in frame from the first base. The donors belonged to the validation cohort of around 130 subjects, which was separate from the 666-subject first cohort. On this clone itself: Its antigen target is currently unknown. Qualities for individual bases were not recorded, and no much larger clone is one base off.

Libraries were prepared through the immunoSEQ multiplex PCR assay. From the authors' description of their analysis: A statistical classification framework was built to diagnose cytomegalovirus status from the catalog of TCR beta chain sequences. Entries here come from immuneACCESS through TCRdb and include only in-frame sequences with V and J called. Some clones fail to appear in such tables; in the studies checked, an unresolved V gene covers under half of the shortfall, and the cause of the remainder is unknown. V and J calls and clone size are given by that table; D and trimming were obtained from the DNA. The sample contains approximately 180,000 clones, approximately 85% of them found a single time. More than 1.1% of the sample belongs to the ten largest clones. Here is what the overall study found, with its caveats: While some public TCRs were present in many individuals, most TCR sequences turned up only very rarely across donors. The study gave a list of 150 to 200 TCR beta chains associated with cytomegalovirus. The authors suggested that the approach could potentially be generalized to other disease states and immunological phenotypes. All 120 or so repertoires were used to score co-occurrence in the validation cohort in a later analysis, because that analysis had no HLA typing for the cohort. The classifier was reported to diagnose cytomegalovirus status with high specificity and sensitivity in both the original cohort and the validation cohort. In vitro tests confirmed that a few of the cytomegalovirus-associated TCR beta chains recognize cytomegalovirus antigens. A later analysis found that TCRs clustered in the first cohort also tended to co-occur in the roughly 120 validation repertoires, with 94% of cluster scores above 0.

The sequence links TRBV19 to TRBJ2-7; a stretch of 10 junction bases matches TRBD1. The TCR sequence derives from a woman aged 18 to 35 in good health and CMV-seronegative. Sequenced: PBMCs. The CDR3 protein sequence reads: CASSTSGTGALYAYEQYF. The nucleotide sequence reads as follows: TGTGCCAGTAGTACTTCCGGGACAGGGGCGCTTTATGCCTACGAGCAGTACTTC.